Each of the 8 T cell receptor beta chains below was sequenced from the same sample in a study of T-cell reconstitution after alpha-beta-depleted transplantation in children. A library of TCRbeta sequences, prepared with unique molecular identifiers, was generated. TCRdb re-called the PCR reads through MiXCR, storing one row per CDR3 protein. This table holds 200,000 or so distinct CDR3 sequences, roughly 6.5% found once. The source material was PBMCs, sampled before TCRalphabeta/CD19-depleted stem cell transplant. Receptors originate from a girl under three years old with combined immunodeficiency, due to receive a stem cell transplant.

In its sample, this clonotype was seen a few times. This chain joins TRBV24-1 and TRBJ2-6; weak D call: TRBD2 (5 bases). Germline-derived CDR1 and CDR2 are KGHDR and SFDVKD. This CDR3 contains 16 residues. The V and J ends lost 4 bases and 2 bases respectively, with 11 bases between them. Written as DNA, the CDR3 is TGTGCCACCAGTGACGAACGGGATGCTGGGGCCAACGTCCTGACTTTC. Translated: CATSDERDAGANVLTF.

This clonotype has a count of ten or more. The J gene is TRBJ2-1, the V gene TRBV11-3, with TRBD2 matching 7 bases. The germline V gene encodes CDR1 SGHNT and CDR2 YENEEA. The CDR3 extends over 15 amino acids. V was pared by 5 bases and J by 3 bases, with 7 bases of the junction left unmatched. The CDR3 nucleotides are TGTGCCAGCAGCCCGAGACTAGCCCGCTACAATGAGCAGTTCTTC. Translated, it gives CASSPRLARYNEQFF.

This clonotype came up many times. The V gene is TRBV12-3 or TRBV12-4, the J gene TRBJ2-2, with unresolved D. Deletions cut 6 bases from V and 0 bases from J, with 5 bases between. The CDR3 sequence is 13 residues long. The CDR3 DNA sequence: TGTGCCAGCAGCCCCGCGAACACCGGGGAGCTGTTTTTT. Its translation is CASSPANTGELFF.

This clonotype was counted only a few times. The gene calls are TRBV28 and TRBJ1-1, with a possible D match to TRBD1 (6 bases). The germline CDR1 and CDR2 sequences are MDHEN and SYDVKM. The CDR3 covers 13 residues. V lost 5 bases to trimming and J lost 2 bases, with 9 bases between them. This CDR3 is CASSRTVNTEAFF. The CDR3 DNA is TGTGCCAGCAGTAGGACAGTTAACACTGAAGCTTTCTTT.

Note on this clonotype: Given a much more abundant clone one base away, this may be a read error. The chain combines TRBV4-3 with TRBJ2-1; D ambiguous. Germline CDR1 and CDR2: LGHNA and YSLEER. The CDR3 has 14 residues. Trimming left V 0 bases short and J 8 bases short, with 11 bases between. The CDR3 reads CASSQDYLYDEQFF. The CDR3 DNA is TGCGCCAGCAGCCAAGATTACCTTTACGATGAGCAGTTCTTC.

This clonotype was observed a handful of times. CDR3 protein: CASNGIAGVGDTQYF. The CDR3 DNA is TGTGCCAGCAACGGAATAGCGGGGGTGGGAGATACGCAGTATTTT. V usage is TRBV2 and J usage is TRBJ2-3, with 9 nucleotides matching TRBD2. CDR1 and CDR2 (germline): SNHLY, FYNNEI. V was clipped by 7 bases and J by 5 bases; unmatched bases: 10. The CDR3 consists of 15 residues.

In its sample, this clonotype was seen many times. The chain uses TRBV24-1 and TRBJ2-1; D gene unclear. The CDR3 is 13 amino acids. The V end lost 0 bases, the J end lost 7 bases, and 6 bases lay between the germline ends. Germline CDR1 is KGHDR and CDR2 is SFDVKD. In DNA, the CDR3 is TGTGCCACCAGTGATTTGCCCCAGAATGAGCAGTTCTTC. This encodes CATSDLPQNEQFF.

This clonotype was found many times. The chain carries TRBV28 and TRBJ2-5; TRBD1 matches 8 bases. The CDR3 extends over 19 amino acids. Trimming took 4 bases from V and 5 from J; bases not matched to a gene: 21. The germline V gene has CDR1 MDHEN and CDR2 SYDVKM. The chain's CDR3 is CASSSSKMDGQGGVETQYF. The CDR3 DNA sequence: TGTGCCAGCAGTTCGAGCAAGATGGATGGACAGGGAGGCGTGGAGACCCAGTACTTC.